This T cell receptor beta chain emerged from a study of T cell repertoires in cytomegalovirus infection. On the study more broadly: Public TCR beta signatures indicated both CMV infection and matching HLA type.

Study-wide findings and caveats: HLA-C-restricted TCR beta clonotypes specific for CMV led the ex vivo response.

TCRdb redid the calling of the reads with MiXCR, one entry per CDR3 protein. Altogether hundreds of thousands of distinct CDR3 sequences are present, approximately 31% being singletons, with the ten largest covering roughly 15%. On this clonotype itself: Its matching antigen is unknown.

Sequenced input: PBMCs. This TCR derives from a human donor in good health (CMV status not recorded). Some clones in this sample may be carry-over from other donors' samples.

The CDR3 here is CASSPRTLKLSYEQYF. CDR3 nucleotides: TGCGCCAGCAGCCCCCGGACACTCAAACTCTCCTACGAGCAGTACTTC. The rearrangement uses TRBV4-1 and TRBJ2-7, with D perhaps TRBD1 (5 bases). V was shortened by 4 bases and J by 0 bases, with 16 bases between the two germline ends. Germline CDR1 and CDR2: MGHRA and YSYEKL. This CDR3 comprises 16 residues.